This record concerns one TCR beta chain sequence. What this receptor recognizes is not known. It has no much larger one-base neighbor in the sample; base qualities were not kept. The reads were generated on an Illumina HiSeq 1500. The public reads were quality trimmed at Q25 with fastp and then assembled into clones with MiXCR by TCRdb, keeping productive beta chains. Every entry covers one CDR3 protein and lists the most common genes and DNA from its rows. For this sample there are more than 200,000 distinct CDR3 sequences; over 8% appear just once. About 14% of the sample lies in the top ten. The data originate from a study of T cell repertoires in cytomegalovirus infection (dated by TCRdb to about 2019). The study in broad terms: Donor HLA type was relevant to the analysis, as public TCR beta signatures indicated carriage of CMV infection together with the matching HLA type. Broad study findings and their caveats: The ex vivo response was dominated by HLA-C-restricted CMV-specific TCR beta clonotypes, and the single most frequent clonotype in two of eight donors was supplied by these HLA-C-restricted clonotypes. Carriers of CMV infection plus the relevant HLA type were discriminated by the cumulative frequency of public TCR beta family members in the study cohort and in an independent approximately 400-donor cohort.

Inclusive of the bounding cysteine and phenylalanine, the CDR3 is 9 residues long. Left in the record is the CDR3 DNA by itself, 27 bases read in frame from the first base. In the germline V gene (reference sequence), CDR1 corresponds to GTSNPN and CDR2 to SVGIG. Trimming costs V 7 bases and J 8 bases, and their ends lie 8 bases apart. This chain joins TRBV30 to TRBJ1-2, with no D gene named confidently. The specimen sequenced was PBMCs. The sequence derives from a human donor in good health (CMV status not recorded). Some clones in this sample may be carry-over from other donors' samples. For the CDR3, the sequence is CAYTPGYTF. The sequenced DNA is TGTGCCTACACCCCGGGCTACACCTTC. The full variable domain, with segments outside the CDR3 supplied by the reference TRBV30 and TRBJ1-2 proteins, appears as SQTIHQWPATLVQPVGSPLSLECTVEGTSNPNLYWYRQAAGRGLQLLFYSVGIGQISSEVPQNLSASRPQDRQFILSSKKLLLSDSGFYLCAYTPGYTFGSGTRLTVV.